What follows are 17 T cell receptor beta chains derived from one specimen sequenced in a study of OX40 agonist ivuxolimab in advanced cancers. Profiled with immunoSEQ multiplex PCR; TCRdb holds only in-frame clones, not every one. The top ten clones hold around 2.3% of a sample with about 73,000 clones, about 88% of them seen once. Specimen: CD4+ or CD8+ T cells sorted from blood, collected in a trial of the OX40 agonist ivuxolimab. These receptors were obtained from an adult with an advanced solid tumor such as melanoma, head and neck, liver or kidney cancer.

The chain links TRBV6-6 to TRBJ1-4; D call uncertain. Germline assignment: CDR1 MNHNY and CDR2 SVGAGI (reference sequence). V lost 7 bases and J lost 7, with 22 bases in between. This CDR3 is built from 16 residues. CDR3 loop: CASTPSAAGSREKLFF. The CDR3 nucleotides are TGTGCCAGCACCCCCTCGGCCGCGGGGAGTCGTGAAAAACTGTTTTTT.

This clone was counted only a few times. V is TRBV30 and J is TRBJ1-4; no reliable D call. The germline CDR1 and CDR2 sequences are GTSNPN and SVGIG (reference sequence). The V gene lost 0 bases and the J gene lost 8 bases, with 7 bases spanning the gap. This CDR3 is built from 12 residues. CDR3 nucleotide sequence: TGTGCCTGGAGTGTAACCAGCGAAAAACTGTTTTTT. The encoded protein is CAWSVTSEKLFF.

The CDR3 sequence: CASSLEGQPFNEQFF. The DNA for the CDR3 is TGTGCCAGCAGCTTAGAGGGACAGCCCTTCAATGAGCAGTTCTTC. The J gene is TRBJ2-1, the V gene TRBV11-1, with TRBD1 identical over 7 bases. V dropped 1 base and J dropped 6; count of bases not matched to a gene: 6. Germline CDR1 is SGHAT and CDR2 is FQDESV (reference sequence). The CDR3 covers 15 residues. The full variable domain, with the rest looked up from reference TRBV11-1 and TRBJ2-1, is EAEVAQSPRYKITEKSQAVAFWCDPISGHATLYWYRQILGQGPELLVQFQDESVVDDSQLPKDRFSAERLKGVDSTLKIQPAELGDSAMYLCASSLEGQPFNEQFFGPGTRLTVL.

J is TRBJ1-1 and V is TRBV7-2, with 9 bases identical to TRBD1. The V segment lost 3 bases and the J segment 4 bases; nucleotides outside the gene matches: 3. This CDR3 has 14 residues. Germline V gene data show CDR1 as SGHTA and CDR2 as FQGNSA. The DNA of the CDR3 is TGTGCCAGCAGCTTGGAGACAGGGGGCACTGAAGCTTTCTTT. This encodes CASSLETGGTEAFF. Full variable domain (outside the CDR3, taken from reference TRBV7-2 and TRBJ1-1): GAGVSQSPSNKVTEKGKDVELRCDPISGHTALYWYRQSLGQGLEFLIYFQGNSAPDKSGLPSDRFSAERTGGSVSTLTIQRTQQEDSAVYLCASSLETGGTEAFFGQGTRLTVV.

The CDR3 loop reads CSVGSNQPQHF. CDR3 bases: TGCAGTGTGGGAAGCAATCAGCCCCAGCATTTT. The chain joins TRBV20-1 to TRBJ1-5; D remains ambiguous. CDR1 is DFQATT and CDR2 is SNEGSKA in the germline V gene (reference sequence). CDR3 length: 11 amino acids. Trimming took 7 bases from V and 1 from J, leaving 5 bases between them.

In DNA form, the CDR3 reads TGTGCCAGCAGCTTAGGGCTGGCTGAGACCCAGTACTTC. Its translation is CASSLGLAETQYF. The chain employs TRBV7-3 and TRBJ2-5, with D uncertain. This CDR3 spans 13 amino acids. In germline, CDR1 is SGHTA, CDR2 FQGTGA. The germline V and J ends were trimmed by 2 bases and 5 bases, with 9 bases remaining between them.

This sequence joins TRBV6-7 and TRBJ1-1; D ambiguous. TRBV6-7 is treated as an ORF (open reading frame) with a function not yet certain. Trimming removed 1 base from V and 5 bases from J, with 5 bases in between. The CDR3 length is 12 residues. The CDR3 DNA reads TGTGCCAGCAGTTACTTGGGGACTGAAGCTTTCTTT. Its protein is CASSYLGTEAFF.

This clone was detected only once. CDR3 residues: CASSPGPGGNTIYF. Written as DNA, the CDR3 is TGTGCCAGCAGCCCGGGGCCGGGTGGAAACACCATATATTTT. The chain uses TRBV11-3 and TRBJ1-3; perhaps TRBD1 as D (5 bases). Trimming cost V 5 bases and J 3 bases, with 11 bases left between them. This CDR3 is built from 14 residues. Germline V gene data show CDR1 as SGHNT and CDR2 as YENEEA.

This chain uses TRBV7-6 with TRBJ2-1; unclear D gene. The germline V gene has CDR1 SGHVS and CDR2 FNYEAQ. Trimming shortened V by 5 bases and J by 7 bases, and 18 bases separated the two germline ends. The CDR3 has 15 amino acids. CDR3 loop: CASSASPVRDNEQFF. The CDR3 bases are TGTGCCAGCAGCGCCTCCCCCGTTAGGGATAATGAGCAGTTCTTC. Together with reference TRBV7-6 and TRBJ2-1, the CDR3 gives the full variable domain: GAGVSQSPRYKVTKRGQDVALRCDPISGHVSLYWYRQALGQGPEFLTYFNYEAQQDKSGLPNDRFSAERPEGSISTLTIQRTEQRDSAMYRCASSASPVRDNEQFFGPGTRLTVL.

The rearrangement uses TRBV14 and TRBJ1-3; D gene unclear. V gave up 1 base and J gave up 1 base, with 8 bases separating them. Germline assignment: CDR1 SGHDN and CDR2 FVKESK. The CDR3 sequence is 15 residues long. In nucleotides, the CDR3 is TGTGCCAGCAGCCAAGTCAAAGGGTCTGGAAACACCATATATTTT. Encoded protein: CASSQVKGSGNTIYF.

This clone came up a few times. The CDR3 loop reads CASTVRDPRYTEAFF. CDR3 nucleotides: TGTGCCAGTACAGTTCGGGACCCACGGTACACTGAAGCTTTCTTT. The V call is TRBV19, the J call TRBJ1-1; tentative D call: TRBD1 (5 bases). Trimming left V 7 bases short and J 3 bases short, with 18 bases between. The germline gives CDR1 LNHDA, CDR2 SQIVND (reference sequence). CDR3 length: 15 residues.

The chain joins TRBV7-2 to TRBJ1-1; TRBD1 agrees at 9 bases. V shed 10 bases, J shed 2 bases, and the junction held 11 bases outside the gene matches. The germline V gene encodes CDR1 SGHTA and CDR2 FQGNSA. The CDR3 extends over 15 amino acids. The CDR3 DNA reads TGTGCCACGGCGACCGGGACAGGGCTAAACACTGAAGCTTTCTTT. Translation: CATATGTGLNTEAFF.

The rearrangement links TRBV27 to TRBJ2-7; 7 nucleotides align to TRBD2. Losses at the gene ends were 2 bases for V and 1 base for J; bases not matched to a gene: 2. CDR3 length: 14 residues. From germline, CDR1 is MNHEY and CDR2 SMNVEV (reference sequence). The CDR3 DNA reads TGTGCCAGCAGTTTAGCGGGAGTTTCCTACGAGCAGTACTTC. It is translated as CASSLAGVSYEQYF.

The rearrangement links TRBV7-8 to TRBJ2-7; 8 bases agree with TRBD2. The CDR3 sequence is 16 residues long. CDR1 is SGHVS and CDR2 is FQNEAQ in the germline V gene. V lost 1 base to trimming and J lost 5 bases; unmatched junction nucleotides: 10. Written as DNA, the CDR3 is TGTGCCAGCAGCTTAGGGGTCGGCGGGAGGTCAAACGAGCAGTACTTC. This gives the protein CASSLGVGGRSNEQYF.

The chain employs TRBV7-6 and TRBJ1-1; 7 positions match TRBD1. Unmatched junction bases numbered 6, after V lost 4 bases and J lost 4 bases. Germline V lookup: CDR1 SGHVS, CDR2 FNYEAQ. This CDR3 contains 14 residues. The CDR3 is CASSSEQGSTEAFF. CDR3 bases: TGTGCCAGCAGCTCAGAACAGGGGTCCACTGAAGCTTTCTTT.

V usage is TRBV18 and J usage is TRBJ1-5; 8 nucleotides line up with TRBD1. This CDR3 has 16 amino acids. Unmatched junction bases numbered 8, after V lost 2 bases and J lost 5 bases. The germline V gene has CDR1 KGHSH and CDR2 LQKENI. Here the CDR3 reads CASSPGTGKQDQPQHF. CDR3 in DNA: TGTGCCAGCTCACCAGGGACAGGTAAACAGGATCAGCCCCAGCATTTT.

The chain recombines TRBV7-2 with TRBJ1-2; 7 bases line up with TRBD1. Germline CDR1 SGHTA, CDR2 FQGNSA. This CDR3 region has 14 residues. V was pared by 3 bases and J by 3 bases, with 4 bases of the junction left unmatched. CDR3: CASSLQGGDYGYTF. CDR3 sequence (DNA): TGTGCCAGCAGCTTGCAGGGGGGCGACTATGGCTACACCTTC.